The 25 T cell receptor beta chains in this list originate from one sample, sequenced in a study of regulatory and conventional T cells in RAG deficiency. Genomic DNA came from blood conventional CD4+ T cells gated CD25-low CD127-high. TCRdb keeps only in-frame clones here, not all; method: immunoSEQ multiplex PCR. The sample has 24,000 or so clones; 85% to 95% are singletons. The same specimen was also included in a second study, on regulatory T cells. That paper states: The PCR used 52 TRBV and 13 TRBJ primers.

Sequencing was performed on CD4+ T cells sorted from blood. All receptors derive from a human donor in good health.

The rearrangement joins TRBV11-3 to TRBJ2-7; 7 bases agree with TRBD1. V gave up 1 base and J gave up 3 bases; unmatched junction bases: 0. This CDR3 is 13 amino acids long. Germline V gene lookup returns CDR1 SGHNT and CDR2 YENEEA. The chain's CDR3 is CASSLGDSYEQYF. The DNA for the CDR3 is TGTGCCAGCAGCTTAGGGGACAGCTACGAGCAGTACTTC.

This chain joins TRBV15 and TRBJ1-1; perhaps TRBD1 as D (5 bases). The CDR3 has 16 amino acids. Germline values: CDR1 LNHNV, CDR2 YYDKDF (reference sequence). The germline V and J ends were trimmed by 1 base and 0 bases, with 12 bases remaining between them. The CDR3 coding sequence is TGTGCCACCAGCAGAGGGGTCAGGGATGTGAACACTGAAGCTTTCTTT. It specifies CATSRGVRDVNTEAFF.

CDR3 amino acids: CSSLGADTMNTEAFF. DNA of the CDR3: TGCAGCTCCCTTGGCGCAGACACCATGAACACTGAAGCTTTCTTT. The chain employs TRBV29-1 and TRBJ1-1; D unresolved. Trimming stripped 8 bases from V and 0 bases from J, with 19 bases between. This CDR3 contains 15 residues. The germline CDR1 and CDR2 sequences are SQVTM and ANQGSEA.

V is TRBV11-3 and J is TRBJ2-1; TRBD2 matches at 8 bases. CDR1 and CDR2 from the germline V gene are SGHNT and YENEEA. Trimming took 3 bases from V and 5 from J; bases not matched to a gene: 6. CDR3 length: 15 residues. In DNA form, the CDR3 reads TGTGCCAGCAGCTTTACGGGAGGGCCGCACAATGAGCAGTTCTTC. Protein product: CASSFTGGPHNEQFF.

This chain joins TRBV11-2 and TRBJ1-2; tentative D call: TRBD1 (6 bases). V shed 2 bases and J shed 3 bases, with 13 bases lying between them. The CDR3 has 15 amino acids. The germline V gene encodes CDR1 SGHAT and CDR2 FQNNGV. The CDR3 spells CASSLHQGWYYGYTF. DNA of the CDR3: TGTGCCAGCAGCTTACACCAGGGGTGGTACTATGGCTACACCTTC. Supplemented by reference TRBV11-2 and TRBJ1-2, the full variable domain reads EAGVAQSPRYKIIEKRQSVAFWCNPISGHATLYWYQQILGQGPKLLIQFQNNGVVDDSQLPKDRFSAERLKGVDSTLKIQPAKLEDSAVYLCASSLHQGWYYGYTFGSGTRLTVV.

The chain has TRBV15 and TRBJ1-3; D is undetermined. Looked up from germline, CDR1 is LNHNV and CDR2 is YYDKDF (reference sequence). With 3 bases removed from V and 2 bases from J, the gap between germline ends came to 5 bases. CDR3 length: 13 residues. The CDR3 here is CATSRDAGNTIYF. The CDR3 coding sequence is TGTGCCACCAGCAGGGATGCTGGAAACACCATATATTTT.

J is TRBJ2-7 and V is TRBV10-3; D is possibly TRBD2 (6 bases). CDR1 is ENHRY, CDR2 SYGVKD, per germline. Trimming removed 2 bases at V and 4 bases at J, with 15 bases between. The CDR3 loop spans 15 amino acids. In DNA, the CDR3 is TGTGCCATCAGTGAGGGGCTAGCGCTTGGGTACGAGCAGTACTTC. Amino acid sequence: CAISEGLALGYEQYF.

The chain carries TRBV25-1 and TRBJ1-2; 8 bases map to TRBD1. The CDR3 totals 13 residues. V was pared by 3 bases and J by 5 bases, with 2 bases of the junction left unmatched. Germline V CDR1 and CDR2: MGHDK, SYGVNS. Written as DNA, the CDR3 is TGTGCCAGCAGTGAGGGACAGGAATATGGCTACACCTTC. Residues: CASSEGQEYGYTF.

The genes are TRBV18 and TRBJ2-1; TRBD2 is a possible D gene (6 bases). V lost 3 bases to trimming and J lost 1 base, with 7 bases between them. The CDR3 has 14 amino acids. Germline V CDR1 and CDR2: KGHSH, LQKENI. The CDR3 DNA is TGTGCCAGCTCACCCGCGGGGTCCTACAATGAGCAGTTCTTC. Residues: CASSPAGSYNEQFF.

The V gene is TRBV19, the J gene TRBJ2-5; 7 bases align to TRBD2. This CDR3 has 14 residues. V lost 4 bases, J lost 5 bases, and 7 bases stayed unmatched. Germline lookup yields CDR1 LNHDA and CDR2 SQIVND (reference sequence). CDR3 residues: CASSSVWGGETQYF. The CDR3 coding sequence is TGTGCCAGTAGTAGCGTTTGGGGGGGTGAGACCCAGTACTTC.

J is TRBJ2-5 and V is TRBV4-1; TRBD1 might be the D (6 bases). V gave up 2 bases and J gave up 5 bases, with 15 bases separating them. CDR1 is MGHRA and CDR2 is YSYEKL in the germline V gene. The CDR3 runs 15 residues. The CDR3 region is CASSQSGAGLETQYF. CDR3 DNA: TGCGCCAGCAGCCAATCAGGGGCAGGGCTGGAGACCCAGTACTTC.

The J gene is TRBJ2-2, the V gene TRBV25-1; D may correspond to TRBD1 or TRBD2 (6 bases each). The V gene's germline CDR1 is MGHDK and CDR2 SYGVNS. This CDR3 has 16 amino acids. V was cut by 6 bases and J by 3 bases, with 17 bases left in between. CDR3 amino acids: CASRRRGASDTGELFF. DNA for the CDR3: TGTGCCAGCAGAAGGAGGGGGGCTTCCGACACCGGGGAGCTGTTTTTT.

The chain couples TRBV6-6 to TRBJ1-2; the D gene is possibly TRBD1 (6 bases). Germline assignment: CDR1 MNHNY and CDR2 SVGAGI (reference sequence). The CDR3 runs 13 residues. V was trimmed by 3 bases and J by 6 bases, leaving 11 bases between them. The CDR3 sequence: CASSYEGGDGYTF. CDR3 coding DNA: TGTGCCAGCAGTTATGAGGGGGGGGATGGCTACACCTTC.

The CDR3 DNA is TGTGCCAGTAGTACCGTGGCAGGGGATCAGCCCCAGCATTTT. Translated: CASSTVAGDQPQHF. The rearrangement uses TRBV19 and TRBJ1-5; D perhaps matches TRBD1 (6 bases). Germline V lookup: CDR1 LNHDA, CDR2 SQIVND (reference sequence). V lost 4 bases, J lost 5 bases, and 12 bases lay in between. This CDR3 is built from 14 residues.

This clone was picked up one time. The CDR3 region is CASSIGGLAGEYPYEQYF. The DNA for the CDR3 is TGTGCCAGTAGTATAGGGGGACTAGCGGGAGAGTACCCCTACGAGCAGTACTTC. V and J are TRBV19 and TRBJ2-7; TRBD2 matches at 14 bases. Germline loops: CDR1 LNHDA, CDR2 SQIVND (reference sequence). This CDR3 has 18 residues. V dropped 1 base and J dropped 2; count of bases not matched to a gene: 7.

V usage is TRBV4-1 and J usage is TRBJ2-5, with 8 bases that match TRBD2. This CDR3 contains 14 residues. CDR1 is MGHRA and CDR2 is YSYEKL in the germline V gene. J lost 0 bases, V lost 6 bases, and 3 bases had no gene match. CDR3 bases: TGCGCCAGCAGTCGGGGGGGGGACCAAGAGACCCAGTACTTC. Its protein is CASSRGGDQETQYF.

The rearrangement joins TRBV10-2 to TRBJ2-7; the match to TRBD1 covers 8 bases. V was pared by 1 base and J by 4 bases, with 3 bases of the junction left unmatched. There are 14 residues in the CDR3. Germline CDR1 reads WSHSY; CDR2 reads SAAADI. This CDR3 reads CASSEWWDRYEQYF. CDR3 sequence (DNA): TGCGCCAGCAGTGAGTGGTGGGACAGGTACGAGCAGTACTTC.

The chain is built from TRBV5-5 and TRBJ2-3; D is uncertain. The CDR3 sequence is 14 residues long. The V end was cut by 0 bases, the J end by 4 bases, with 9 bases between. From germline, CDR1 is SGHKS and CDR2 YYEKEE (reference sequence). The CDR3 coding sequence is TGTGCCAGCAGCTTGGCCCTTGCGTCAGATACGCAGTATTTT. This codes for CASSLALASDTQYF.

The chain recombines TRBV5-1 with TRBJ2-3; unclear D gene. V lost 0 bases, J lost 4 bases, and 6 bases lay in between. Germline-derived CDR1 and CDR2 are SGHRS and YFSETQ. The CDR3 consists of 13 residues. The CDR3 nucleotides read TGCGCCAGCAGCTTGGACGAAGCAGATACGCAGTATTTT. It translates to CASSLDEADTQYF.

The genes are TRBV19 and TRBJ1-2, with 7 nucleotides matching TRBD1. The CDR3 is made up of 14 amino acids. V was pared by 6 bases and J by 4 bases, with 8 bases of the junction left unmatched. The germline CDR1 and CDR2 sequences are LNHDA and SQIVND (reference sequence). The CDR3 loop reads CASRRDSQFYGYTF. The CDR3 DNA reads TGTGCCAGTAGACGGGACAGTCAATTCTATGGCTACACCTTC.

The J gene is TRBJ2-3, the V gene TRBV2, with TRBD2 matching 7 bases. The V gene's germline CDR1 is SNHLY and CDR2 FYNNEI. The CDR3 spans 13 residues. The V segment lost 10 bases and the J segment 3 bases; nucleotides outside the gene matches: 7. The CDR3 sequence is CATMRGWTDTQYF. The CDR3 DNA is TGTGCCACCATGCGGGGGTGGACAGATACGCAGTATTTT.

V gene TRBV5-4 combines with J gene TRBJ1-2; TRBD1 might be the D (6 bases). With 4 bases removed from V and 4 bases from J, the gap between germline ends came to 17 bases. The CDR3 sequence is 15 residues long. Germline loops: CDR1 SGHNT, CDR2 YYREEE (reference sequence). The CDR3 sequence: CASSDQYRVSYGYTF. For the CDR3, the DNA is TGTGCCAGCAGCGATCAGTACAGGGTATCCTATGGCTACACCTTC.

The chain is built from TRBV7-9 and TRBJ2-1; TRBD2 agrees at 8 bases. The CDR3 runs 16 residues. The germline CDR1 and CDR2 sequences are SEHNR and FQNEAQ (reference sequence). V lost 3 bases and J lost 8; bases outside the gene matches: 12. The CDR3 DNA sequence: TGTGCCAGCAGCTTTCTCTCCAGCGGGAGTTACGATGAGCAGTTCTTC. Encoded protein: CASSFLSSGSYDEQFF.

CDR3 amino acids: CASSYSGQGTYEQYF. For the CDR3, the DNA is TGTGCCAGCAGTTACTCGGGACAGGGAACCTACGAGCAGTACTTC. J is TRBJ2-7 and V is TRBV6-6; TRBD1 matches at 9 bases. J gave up 2 bases and V 0 bases, and 2 bases lay outside the gene matches. The CDR3 runs to 15 residues. Looked up from germline, CDR1 is MNHNY and CDR2 is SVGAGI (reference sequence).

The chain uses TRBV30 and TRBJ2-3, with 7 bases fitting TRBD2. J lost 2 bases, V lost 5 bases, and 7 bases had no gene match. CDR3 length: 14 residues. Germline assignment: CDR1 GTSNPN and CDR2 SVGIG (reference sequence). The CDR3 DNA follows: TGTGCCTGGGCAACTAGCGCCCCCACAGATACGCAGTATTTT. This codes for CAWATSAPTDTQYF.